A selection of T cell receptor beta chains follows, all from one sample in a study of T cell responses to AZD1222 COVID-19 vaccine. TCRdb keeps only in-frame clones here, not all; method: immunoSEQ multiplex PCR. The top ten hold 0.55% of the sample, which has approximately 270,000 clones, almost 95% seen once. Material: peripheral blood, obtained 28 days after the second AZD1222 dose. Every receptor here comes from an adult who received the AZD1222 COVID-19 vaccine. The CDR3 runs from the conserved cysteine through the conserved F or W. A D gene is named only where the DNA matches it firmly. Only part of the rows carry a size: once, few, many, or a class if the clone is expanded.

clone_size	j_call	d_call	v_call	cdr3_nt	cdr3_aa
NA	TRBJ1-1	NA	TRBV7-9	TGTGCCAGCAGCCCTAGTGGGGTTGCGACTGAAGCTTTCTTT	CASSPSGVATEAFF
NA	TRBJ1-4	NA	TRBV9	TGTGCCAGCAGCCCCCACCCCGCAGCAACTAATGAAAAACTGTTTTTT	CASSPHPAATNEKLFF
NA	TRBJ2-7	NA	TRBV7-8	TGTGCCAGCAGCATCAGACTAGTCGGGTCCTACGAGCAGTACTTC	CASSIRLVGSYEQYF
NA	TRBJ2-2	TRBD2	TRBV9	TGTGCCAGCAGCCTCAGCGGGAAGTCGCTGTTTTTT	CASSLSGKSLFF
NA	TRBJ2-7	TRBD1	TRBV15	TGTGCCACCAGCTCTGAGCCCGGACAGGTTAGCGAGCAGTACTTC	CATSSEPGQVSEQYF
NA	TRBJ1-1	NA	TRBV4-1	TGCGCCAGCAGACGACAACAGAACACTGAAGCTTTCTTT	CASRRQQNTEAFF
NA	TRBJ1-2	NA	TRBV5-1	TGCGCCAGCAGCCCCAGACAGGTTTCAACGGTGGATGGCTACACCTTC	CASSPRQVSTVDGYTF
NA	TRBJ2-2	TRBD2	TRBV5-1	TGCGCCAGCAGCTTGGATCCTAGCGGAAACACCGGGGAGCTGTTTTTT	CASSLDPSGNTGELFF
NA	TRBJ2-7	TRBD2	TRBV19	TGTGCCAGTAGTATAGGACTAGCTCTTACCTACGAGCAGTACTTC	CASSIGLALTYEQYF
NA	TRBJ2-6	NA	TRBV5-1	TGCGCCAGCAGCTCCGGCTCGGCTGGGGCCAACGTCCTGACTTTC	CASSSGSAGANVLTF
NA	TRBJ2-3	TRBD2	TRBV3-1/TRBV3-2	TGTGCCAGCAGCCCTCAGGGAGGGATAGCACCAGATACGCAGTATTTT	CASSPQGGIAPDTQYF
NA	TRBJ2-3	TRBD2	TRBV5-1	TGCGCCAGCAGGGGGACTACGGGGACAGATACGCAGTATTTT	CASRGTTGTDTQYF
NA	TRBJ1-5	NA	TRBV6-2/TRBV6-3	TGTGCCAGCAGTTGGGCAGGGCACTCCAATCAGCCCCAGCATTTT	CASSWAGHSNQPQHF
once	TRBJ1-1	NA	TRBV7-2	TGTGCCAGCAGCCCCTGGCCCTCCAACACTGAAGCTTTCTTT	CASSPWPSNTEAFF
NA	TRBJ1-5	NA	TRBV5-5	TGTGCCAGCAGCCGACTTCCCCCGCAGCCCCAGCATTTT	CASSRLPPQPQHF
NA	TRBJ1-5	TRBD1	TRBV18	TGTGCCAGCTCCCGAGGGGACAGGGGGCCGAGTCAGCCCCAGCATTTT	CASSRGDRGPSQPQHF
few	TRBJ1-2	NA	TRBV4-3	TGCGCCAGCAGCCAACCGTCCGCGGGGGCCGGTGGCTACACCTTC	CASSQPSAGAGGYTF
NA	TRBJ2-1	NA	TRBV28	TGTGCCAGCAGTAATAGCCAGGTTCCCTACAATGAGCAGTTCTTC	CASSNSQVPYNEQFF
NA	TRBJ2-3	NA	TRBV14	TGTGCCAGCAGACCCCACTCGGGAGGCACAGATACGCAGTATTTT	CASRPHSGGTDTQYF
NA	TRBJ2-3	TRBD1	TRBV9	TGTGCCAGCAGCGTAGGGCACAGGGGACAGGGCACAGATACGCAGTATTTT	CASSVGHRGQGTDTQYF
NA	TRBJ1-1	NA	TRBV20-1	TGCAGTGTTCCCCGCACTGAAGCTTTCTTT	CSVPRTEAFF
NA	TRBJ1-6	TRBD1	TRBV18	TGTGCCAGCTCACCGACAGGGAGTAATTCACCCCTCCACTTT	CASSPTGSNSPLHF
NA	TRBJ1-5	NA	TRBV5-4	TGTGCCAGCAGCTTGGAGAAGGGGAGGCCCCAGCATTTT	CASSLEKGRPQHF
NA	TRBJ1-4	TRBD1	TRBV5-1	TGCGCCAGCAGCACCTCCGGGACAGGTCTCGAAAAACTGTTTTTT	CASSTSGTGLEKLFF
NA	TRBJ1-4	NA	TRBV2	TGTGCCAGCAGCGTTTCGGCACAGATCAATGAAAAACTGTTTTTT	CASSVSAQINEKLFF
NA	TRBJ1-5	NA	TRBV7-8	TGTGCCAGCAAAGACAGGCCATATAGCAATCAGCCCCAGCATTTT	CASKDRPYSNQPQHF
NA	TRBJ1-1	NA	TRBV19	TGTGCCAGTAGTATCGGGGTCCCGAACACTGAAGCTTTCTTT	CASSIGVPNTEAFF
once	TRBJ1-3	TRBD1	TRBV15	TGTGCCACCAGCAGGGAACAGGGGTTCAGAAACACCATATATTTT	CATSREQGFRNTIYF
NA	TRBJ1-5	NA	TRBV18	TGTGCCAGCTCAGCAGGGTCCCGGCAGCCCCAGCATTTT	CASSAGSRQPQHF
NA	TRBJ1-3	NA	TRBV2	TGTGCCAGCAGTGTAAGCACCATATATTTT	CASSVSTIYF
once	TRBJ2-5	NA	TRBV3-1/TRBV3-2	TGTGCCAGCAGCCCTTGGGGGGGACAGTCCCAAGAGACCCAGTACTTC	CASSPWGGQSQETQYF
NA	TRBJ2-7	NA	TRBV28	TGTGCCAGCGGAAATAGGTACGAGCAGTACTTC	CASGNRYEQYF
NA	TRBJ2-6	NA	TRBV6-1	TGTGCCAGCAGTGAATCGGCCCCGACAGTGATGACTGGGGCCAACGTCCTGACTTTC	CASSESAPTVMTGANVLTF
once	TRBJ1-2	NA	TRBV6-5	TGTGCCAGCAGCCCGACCTCCGGGGCCATCTATGGCTACACCTTC	CASSPTSGAIYGYTF
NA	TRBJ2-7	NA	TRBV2	TGTGCCAGCAGTGAATTTGGGGAGCAGTACTTC	CASSEFGEQYF
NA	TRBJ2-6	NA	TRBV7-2	TGTGCCAGCAGCTTGATGCGACAGGCGAGCTCTGGGGCCAACGTCCTGACTTTC	CASSLMRQASSGANVLTF
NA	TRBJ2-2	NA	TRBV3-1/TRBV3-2	TGTGCCAGCAGCCCAGATCGGCGCGCGGAGCTGTTTTTT	CASSPDRRAELFF
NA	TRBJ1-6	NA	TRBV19	TGTGCCAGTAGCGTGATGGGGTTCTCACCCCTCCACTTT	CASSVMGFSPLHF
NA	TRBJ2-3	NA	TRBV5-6	TGTGCCAGCAGCTACGGCACAGATACGCAGTATTTT	CASSYGTDTQYF
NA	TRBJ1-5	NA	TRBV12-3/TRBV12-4	TGTGCCAGCAGTCAGGGTTGGAATCAGCCCCAGCATTTT	CASSQGWNQPQHF